The T cell receptor beta chain under discussion was sequenced for a study of T cells in Graves' hyperthyroidism and ophthalmopathy. The study, taken as a whole, reports: The authors' 13 V-J model separated ophthalmopathy from stable hyperthyroidism.

This clonotype was recorded at least ten times. As yet, its antigen is unknown. The CDR3 regions of TCR beta were amplified from RNA transcripts. Carried out on the TCR CDR3, a first-round RT-PCR used the HTBI primer set. TCRdb reprocessed the multiplex PCR reads via MiXCR and lists one record per CDR3 protein. Here the sample spans hundreds of thousands of distinct CDR3 sequences, approximately 13% being singletons. This CDR3 has 16 amino acids. Germline V gene lookup returns CDR1 SGHKS and CDR2 YYEKEE (reference sequence). V dropped 2 bases and J dropped 7 bases, with 18 bases sitting between them. Clinical symptoms, serum thyroxine, TRAb, thyroid ultrasound and orbital computed tomography informed diagnoses. Extraction of PBMCs used 9 to 10 ml of fresh peripheral blood.

This receptor was obtained from a woman under 30 with Graves' hyperthyroidism. Sequencing input: blood. The rearrangement links TRBV5-5 to TRBJ1-4; no clear D gene. The CDR3 is CASSFDPVTAREKLFF. CDR3 DNA sequence: TGTGCCAGCAGCTTTGACCCCGTAACCGCCCGTGAAAAACTGTTTTTT.